Here is one T cell receptor beta chain with its context. No antigen is known for it. Sequencing used immunoSEQ multiplex PCR; TCRdb keeps in-frame clones, though not all of them. This table holds tens of thousands of clones, around 70% found once. Scientists isolated CD4+ T cells after a roughly ten-day culture period ended. The data were obtained in a study of vaccination effects on CD4 cells after COVID-19. Germline values: CDR1 SGHAT, CDR2 FQNNGV. Germline trimming cut 4 bases from V and 2 bases from J; bases unmatched to any gene: 12. The CDR3 totals 17 residues. The sequence came from a human donor who received a COVID-19 vaccine. The rearrangement links TRBV11-2 to TRBJ1-1; TRBD1 matches at 8 bases. Sequencing was performed on CD4+ T cells from PBMCs cultured without peptide, taken before COVID-19 vaccination. The CDR3 DNA sequence: TGTGCCAGCAGCTCTGCGCCGGACAGGGCGATTAACACTGAAGCTTTCTTT. This encodes CASSSAPDRAINTEAFF.